The sequence of this T cell receptor (beta chain) was determined in a study of cytomegalovirus exposure and HLA in healthy donors. Overall study results and limits: Clonal expansion was found to be greater in HLA-associated TCR beta chains than in equally common others in a later analysis.

The primer mix had 60 Vbeta and 13 Jbeta primers. Profiling relied on immunoSEQ multiplex PCR, and the TCRdb table lists in-frame clones only, not all of them. The sample has over 75,000 clones; about four fifths are singletons. By sample share, this clone is medium-sized. The target antigen is unknown. The CDR3 spans 17 residues. Germline V CDR1 and CDR2: SGDLS, YYNGEE. Trimming stripped 2 bases from V and 0 bases from J, with 12 bases between. Input material: PBMCs. The receptor was isolated from a male donor in good health and CMV-seropositive. The chain is built from TRBV9 and TRBJ2-6; D gene ambiguous. CDR3 DNA: TGTGCCAGCAGCGTTAGTCCAATTAACTCTGGGGCCAACGTCCTGACTTTC. This codes for CASSVSPINSGANVLTF.